This entry features one T cell receptor beta chain sequence. Germline assignment: CDR1 SEHNR and CDR2 FQNEAQ (reference sequence). The V end lost 4 bases, the J end lost 8 bases, and 20 bases lay between the germline ends. The CDR3 is 16 residues long. It was second doses at about 4 or about 12 weeks that were pooled. The data are from a study of T cell responses to AZD1222 COVID-19 vaccine. Using immunoSEQ multiplex PCR, the repertoire was profiled, and TCRdb retains in-frame clones only, with some absent. Altogether roughly 49,000 clones are present, roughly 87% being singletons, with the ten largest covering roughly 2.6%.

Sample: peripheral blood, taken 28 days after the second AZD1222 dose. The chain uses TRBV7-9 and TRBJ1-4; D may be TRBD1 (5 bases). The TCR originated in an adult who received the AZD1222 COVID-19 vaccine. CDR3 coding DNA: TGTGCCAGCAGCTCCGAAGGGGAGAAGGGGTTCGAAAAACTGTTTTTT. This translates into CASSSEGEKGFEKLFF. Looking up the rest from reference TRBV7-9 and TRBJ1-4 gives the full variable domain: DTGVSQNPRHKITKRGQNVTFRCDPISEHNRLYWYRQTLGQGPEFLTYFQNEAQLEKSRLLSDRFSAERPKGSFSTLEIQRTEQGDSAMYLCASSSEGEKGFEKLFFGSGTQLSVL.